This T cell receptor beta chain was identified in a study of STAT5B mutations in CD4+ large granular lymphocyte leukemia. V was trimmed by 3 bases and J by 0 bases, leaving 17 bases between them. Per the germline V gene, CDR1 is SGHNT and CDR2 is YYREEE (reference sequence). This CDR3 spans 17 amino acids. Libraries were prepared by immunoSEQ multiplex PCR; TCRdb keeps only in-frame clonotypes and omits some of them. The sample yields fewer than 40,000 clones, 70% to 80% seen once. Study findings and constraints: CD4-sorted patient repertoires seemed more clonal than healthy CD4+ repertoires. No patients shared main leukemic clonotypes, though around 25% appeared at low frequency elsewhere. Higher CD4+ than CD8+ T-LGLL clonality might reflect small sample size.

About this clone itself: Antigen unknown.

The rearrangement uses TRBV5-4 and TRBJ2-3, with TRBD1 as a possible D gene (6 bases). The sample taken for sequencing was CD4+ T cells from blood buffy coats. This sequence was found in a human donor in good health. CDR3 residues: CASSSQYRDTSTDTQYF. In DNA, the CDR3 is TGTGCCAGCAGCTCCCAATACAGGGATACTAGCACAGATACGCAGTATTTT.